The 5 T cell receptor beta chains below come from one sample, sequenced in a study of T cells in Graves' hyperthyroidism and ophthalmopathy. The investigators amplified TCR beta CDR3 regions from RNA transcripts. HTBI primers were used for first-round RT-PCR of the TCR CDR3. TCRdb re-called the multiplex PCR reads through MiXCR, storing one row per CDR3 protein. The repertoire has some 600,000 distinct CDR3 sequences, approximately 15% of them found once; the top ten carry almost 6%. Sequencing was done on a sample of blood. Receptor source: a woman aged 25 to 39 with Graves' hyperthyroidism that later progressed to Graves' ophthalmopathy.

The V gene is TRBV28, the J gene TRBJ1-1; the D gene is possibly TRBD1 (6 bases). Deletions cut 3 bases from V and 5 bases from J, with 13 bases between. Germline CDR1 is MDHEN and CDR2 is SYDVKM. This CDR3 has 14 residues. In nucleotides, the CDR3 is TGTGCCAGCAGTTTTTTGGACAGCGGGACTGAAGCTTTCTTT. It codes for CASSFLDSGTEAFF.

This clonotype came up many times. The chain carries TRBV9 and TRBJ1-1, with D perhaps TRBD1 (6 bases). Germline V lookup: CDR1 SGDLS, CDR2 YYNGEE. The CDR3 extends over 15 amino acids. Between the trimmed V and J ends, which lost 0 bases and 2 bases, there was a span of 11 bases. CDR3 sequence (DNA): TGTGCCAGCAGCGTAGCGGGGGGGGCTAACACTGAAGCTTTCTTT. Protein sequence: CASSVAGGANTEAFF.

This clonotype came up many times. CDR3 nucleotide sequence: TGTGCCAGCAGTTTGCTAGCGGGATCCCAAGAGACCCAGTACTTC. Residues: CASSLLAGSQETQYF. The rearrangement joins TRBV27 to TRBJ2-5, with TRBD2 matching over 9 bases. This CDR3 is 15 amino acids long. Trimming removed 3 bases from V and 1 base from J; junction bases left unmatched: 3. Per the germline V gene, CDR1 is MNHEY and CDR2 is SMNVEV (reference sequence).

This clonotype was counted ten times or more. This chain links TRBV28 with TRBJ1-1; the D gene is possibly TRBD1 (5 bases). Trimming stripped 10 bases from V and 0 bases from J, with 9 bases between. The CDR3 is 12 amino acids. CDR1 and CDR2 (germline): MDHEN, SYDVKM. The CDR3 DNA reads as TGTGCCACCGGACATCTGAACACTGAAGCTTTCTTT. It is translated as CATGHLNTEAFF. Together with reference TRBV28 and TRBJ1-1, the CDR3 gives the full variable domain: DVKVTQSSRYLVKRTGEKVFLECVQDMDHENMFWYRQDPGLGLRLIYFSYDVKMKEKGDIPEGYSVSREKKERFSLILESASTNQTSMYLCATGHLNTEAFFGQGTRLTVV.

This clonotype was detected many times. V is TRBV12-3 or TRBV12-4 and J is TRBJ2-5; D unclear. The CDR3 sequence is 14 residues long. Trimming cost V 6 bases and J 2 bases, with 13 bases left between them. The CDR3 sequence is CASSNQEKQETQYF. CDR3 coding DNA: TGTGCCAGCAGCAATCAGGAGAAACAAGAGACCCAGTACTTC.